The clone carrying this T cell receptor beta chain was observed many times. Antigen unknown. This CDR3 contains 15 residues. Germline-derived CDR1 and CDR2 are SGHRS and YFSETQ. Trimming shortened V by 6 bases and J by 1 base, and 16 bases separated the two germline ends. The data were taken from a study of molecular identifiers for immune sequencing clone quantification. Notes on the study in general: Under 1% of molecules in naive cells, but over 97% of effector molecules, belonged to clones above 20 RNA copies. Shared barcodes on identical TCR molecules could underestimate the sizes of highly expanded clones.

TCRdb used MiXCR to reprocess the PCR reads, holding one entry per CDR3 protein. The sample carries about 630,000 distinct CDR3 sequences, 25% recorded once. Sequencing used naive CD8+ T cells from blood, with Jurkat cell RNA spiked in. Subset described: FACS-sorted CD8+CD4-CCR7+CD45RA+ naive T cells. This chain uses TRBV5-1 with TRBJ1-1; TRBD1 is a possible D gene (5 bases). This sequence originates from a human donor in good health. Some libraries in this study had Jurkat cell RNA spiked in. In DNA, the CDR3 is TGCGCCAGCAAGCGCAGTGGGGACCCGAACACTGAAGCTTTCTTT. Its protein product is CASKRSGDPNTEAFF.